The 31 T cell receptor beta chains below were found in one sample sequenced in a study of Ad26.COV2.S vaccination and SARS-CoV-2 variants. Treatment specified: roughly 20 received Ad26.COV2.S at low or high dose, single or two shots; roughly 5 received placebo; per-sample allocation not given. It was on day 63 after the first vaccine or placebo injection that samples were taken. Produced via immunoSEQ multiplex PCR; TCRdb's table is partial and in-frame only. The sample contains around 300,000 clones, around nine tenths of which appear only once. The source material was peripheral blood, sampled in a trial of Ad26.COV2.S vaccine versus placebo. These receptor sequences come from a person between 18 and 65 years old who received the Ad26.COV2.S COVID-19 vaccine or a placebo.

The chain links TRBV4-3 to TRBJ1-5; 7 bases align to TRBD1. The CDR3 runs 16 residues. J lost 3 bases, V lost 1 base, and 6 bases had no gene match. Germline lookup yields CDR1 LGHNA and CDR2 YSLEER. CDR3 region: CASSQGARGYNQPQHF. The CDR3 nucleotides read TGCGCCAGCAGCCAAGGGGCCAGGGGGTACAATCAGCCCCAGCATTTT.

This clone was observed a single time. The rearrangement links TRBV28 to TRBJ1-3; 8 bases agree with TRBD1. Germline-derived CDR1 and CDR2 are MDHEN and SYDVKM. The trim removed 9 bases at V and 0 bases at J, leaving 4 bases unmatched. This CDR3 spans 14 amino acids. The CDR3 is CASQGARSGNTIYF. The CDR3 coding sequence is TGTGCCAGTCAGGGGGCCCGCTCTGGAAACACCATATATTTT.

The V gene is TRBV6-2 or TRBV6-3, the J gene TRBJ1-1; D is perhaps TRBD1 (6 bases). The V and J ends lost 2 bases and 1 base respectively, with 20 bases between them. The V gene's germline CDR1 is MNHEY and CDR2 SVGEGT. The CDR3 sequence is 18 residues long. As DNA, the CDR3 is TGTGCCAGCAGTTACATTGTTGGGGATAACAGGGAGAACACTGAAGCTTTCTTT. Translated, it gives CASSYIVGDNRENTEAFF.

The CDR3 DNA is TGTGCCAGCGCGACGCTCCGGGATGAAAAACTGTTTTTT. It translates to CASATLRDEKLFF. The V and J genes are TRBV2 and TRBJ1-4; D call uncertain. The V end was cut by 8 bases, the J end by 6 bases, with 13 bases between. CDR1 and CDR2 from the germline V gene are SNHLY and FYNNEI. This CDR3 comprises 13 residues.

This clone appeared once. This chain links TRBV25-1 with TRBJ2-4; D is uncertain. The germline CDR1 and CDR2 sequences are MGHDK and SYGVNS. CDR3 length: 16 amino acids. Trimming took 1 base from V and 3 from J, leaving 13 bases between them. CDR3 nucleotides: TGTGCCAGCAGTGAATTTTACGGTTTCGGCAAAAACATTCAGTACTTC. Translation gives CASSEFYGFGKNIQYF.

This clone appeared a single time. The gene calls are TRBV6-5 and TRBJ2-5; no clear D. The germline V gene has CDR1 MNHEY and CDR2 SVGAGI. The CDR3 is 13 residues long. V was shortened by 6 bases and J by 4 bases, with 12 bases between the two germline ends. In nucleotides, the CDR3 is TGTGCCAGCAGAATGGACGGACGAGAGACCCAGTACTTC. Residues: CASRMDGRETQYF.

The chain carries TRBV5-8 and TRBJ1-5, with D uncertain. The CDR3 contains 15 residues. Looked up from germline, CDR1 is SGHTS and CDR2 is YDEGEE. The V gene lost 0 bases and the J gene lost 3 bases, with 10 bases spanning the gap. CDR3 bases: TGTGCCAGCAGCTTGGGCCAGGCTCACAATCAGCCCCAGCATTTT. It yields the protein CASSLGQAHNQPQHF. Full variable domain (missing parts from reference TRBV5-8 and TRBJ1-5): EAGVTQSPTHLIKTRGQQATLRCSPISGHTSVYWYQQALGLGLQFLLWYDEGEERNRGNFPPRFSGRQFPNYSSELNVNALELEDSALYLCASSLGQAHNQPQHFGDGTRLSIL.

The V and J genes are TRBV19 and TRBJ2-6; the D is unclear. The CDR3 sequence is 15 residues long. Per germline, CDR1 LNHDA and CDR2 SQIVND (reference sequence). V was shortened by 6 bases and J by 4 bases, with 13 bases between the two germline ends. The CDR3 nucleotides read TGTGCCAGTAGGATAACAGCTACAGGGGCCAACGTCCTGACTTTC. Translation gives CASRITATGANVLTF.

CDR3: CASSADHRPGNTIYF. DNA of the CDR3: TGTGCCAGCAGCGCTGACCACAGGCCTGGAAACACCATATATTTT. This chain connects TRBV7-3 to TRBJ1-3; TRBD1 is a possible D gene (5 bases). Germline CDR1 is SGHTA and CDR2 is FQGTGA. The CDR3 is 15 amino acids. Trimming cost V 5 bases and J 2 bases, with 13 bases left between them.

This clone has more than one count but fewer than ten. The identical CDR3 is also encoded by other nucleotide sequences in the sample. This chain connects TRBV3-1 (or the pseudogene TRBV3-2) to TRBJ1-6; the match to TRBD1 covers 7 bases. J lost 5 bases, V lost 0 bases, and 1 base had no gene match. Germline loops: CDR1 LGHDT, CDR2 YNNKEL (reference sequence). The CDR3 loop spans 15 amino acids. CDR3 nucleotide sequence: TGTGCCAGCAGCCAAGAAGACAGGGATAATTCACCCCTCCACTTT. Translating gives CASSQEDRDNSPLHF.

This clone came up once. The rearrangement links TRBV18 to TRBJ2-3, with 8 bases lining up with TRBD2. Losses at the gene ends were 0 bases for V and 5 bases for J; bases not matched to a gene: 7. CDR3 length: 16 amino acids. Germline CDR1 KGHSH, CDR2 LQKENI. In nucleotides, the CDR3 is TGTGCCAGCTCACCACCGGGTAGCGGGGTCGGAGATACGCAGTATTTT. Encoded protein: CASSPPGSGVGDTQYF.

This chain uses TRBV6-1 with TRBJ1-1; D is unresolved. The V gene's germline CDR1 is MNHNS and CDR2 SASEGT. CDR3 length: 12 amino acids. Trimming cost V 0 bases and J 8 bases, with 7 bases left between them. CDR3 sequence reads: CASSEARTEAFF. The CDR3 nucleotides are TGTGCCAGCAGTGAAGCGAGGACGGAAGCTTTCTTT.

This rearrangement joins TRBV12-3 or TRBV12-4 to TRBJ2-7; the D gene is possibly TRBD1 (5 bases). Trimming pared 6 bases from V and 12 bases from J, leaving 18 bases between. The CDR3 totals 12 residues. The CDR3 sequence: CASSIGWGRGYF. The CDR3 DNA is TGTGCCAGCAGCATCGGTTGGGGCCGAGGGTACTTC.

The CDR3 reads CASSPIGGDGNTIYF. Written as DNA, the CDR3 is TGTGCCAGTAGCCCCATTGGGGGGGACGGAAACACCATATATTTT. The chain couples TRBV19 to TRBJ1-3, with D maybe TRBD1 (5 bases). CDR3 length: 15 residues. V gave up 6 bases and J gave up 4 bases, with 16 bases separating them. The V gene's germline CDR1 is LNHDA and CDR2 SQIVND (reference sequence).

This clone has a single count. The chain carries TRBV7-2 and TRBJ2-7; no reliable D call. V was pared by 5 bases and J by 0 bases, with 5 bases between. This CDR3 spans 12 amino acids. CDR1 and CDR2 from the germline V gene are SGHTA and FQGNSA. Here the CDR3 reads CASSPPSYEQYF. The DNA of the CDR3 is TGTGCCAGCAGCCCCCCCTCCTACGAGCAGTACTTC. Based on the CDR3 plus reference TRBV7-2 and TRBJ2-7, the full variable domain is GAGVSQSPSNKVTEKGKDVELRCDPISGHTALYWYRQSLGQGLEFLIYFQGNSAPDKSGLPSDRFSAERTGGSVSTLTIQRTQQEDSAVYLCASSPPSYEQYFGPGTRLTVT.

This rearrangement joins TRBV14 to TRBJ2-7; D is perhaps TRBD2 (7 bases). The V gene lost 4 bases and the J gene lost 7 bases, with 14 bases spanning the gap. CDR1 SGHDN and CDR2 FVKESK come from the germline V gene. The CDR3 loop spans 13 amino acids. CDR3 residues: CASSRAGAGEQYF. The CDR3 region has the DNA TGTGCCAGCAGCCGTGCGGGGGCCGGGGAGCAGTACTTC.

The genes are TRBV3-1 (or the pseudogene TRBV3-2) and TRBJ1-1, with TRBD1 identical over 9 bases. Looked up from germline, CDR1 is LGHDT and CDR2 is YNNKEL (reference sequence). This CDR3 spans 14 amino acids. The V segment lost 4 bases and the J segment 6 bases; nucleotides outside the gene matches: 6. CDR3 DNA sequence: TGTGCCAGCAGCCGGGACAGGGAAAGAGCTGAAGCTTTCTTT. Its translation: CASSRDRERAEAFF.

This clone was detected a few times. V usage is TRBV5-1 and J usage is TRBJ1-5; D possibly corresponds to TRBD1 (5 bases). V gave up 4 bases and J gave up 1 base, with 12 bases separating them. Germline V CDR1 and CDR2: SGHRS, YFSETQ. This CDR3 has 15 residues. CDR3 nucleotides: TGCGCCAGCAGCCCCATGGGGGGAAGCAATCAGCCCCAGCATTTT. It translates to CASSPMGGSNQPQHF.

V gene TRBV6-2 or TRBV6-3 combines with J gene TRBJ2-5; 14 positions match TRBD2. Germline loops: CDR1 MNHEY, CDR2 SVGEGT. The CDR3 is made up of 17 amino acids. The V and J ends lost 5 bases and 2 bases, in that order; junction bases with no gene match: 7. CDR3 coding DNA: TGTGCCAGCAGTCGCGGACTAGCGGGGGGCTTACAAGAGACCCAGTACTTC. Protein product: CASSRGLAGGLQETQYF.

The chain employs TRBV23-1 and TRBJ2-6, with 7 bases identical to TRBD2. TRBV23-1 is reported as an ORF; its role is uncertain. The CDR3 is made up of 16 amino acids. J lost 2 bases, V lost 2 bases, and 3 bases had no gene match. CDR3 nucleotides: TGCGCCAGCAGTCAACGGGGAGGGCCTGGGGCCAACGTCCTGACTTTC. As protein: CASSQRGGPGANVLTF.

This CDR3 reads CASSPGQGGRSGYTF. Written as DNA, the CDR3 is TGTGCCAGCAGCCCTGGACAGGGAGGAAGATCTGGCTACACCTTC. This rearrangement joins TRBV27 to TRBJ1-2, with 8 bases that match TRBD1. The CDR3 has 15 amino acids. From germline, CDR1 is MNHEY and CDR2 SMNVEV (reference sequence). V lost 6 bases to trimming and J lost 7 bases; unmatched junction nucleotides: 13.

The chain has TRBV11-2 and TRBJ1-6; TRBD1 is a possible D gene (6 bases). Germline values: CDR1 SGHAT, CDR2 FQNNGV. The length of the CDR3 is 14 residues. Trimming removed 0 bases from V and 7 bases from J, with 7 bases in between. The CDR3: CASSLDGTNSPLHF. CDR3 nucleotides: TGTGCCAGCAGCTTAGACGGGACAAATTCACCCCTCCACTTT.

The chain couples TRBV10-2 to TRBJ2-3; D not certain. Germline V gives CDR1 WSHSY, CDR2 SAAADI. This CDR3 contains 12 residues. Trimming removed 4 bases at V and 5 bases at J, with 7 bases between. The CDR3 region is CASSGFKDTQYF. CDR3 DNA sequence: TGCGCCAGCAGTGGGTTTAAAGATACGCAGTATTTT.

The V call is TRBV11-2, the J call TRBJ2-3; D is possibly TRBD1 or TRBD2 (5 bases each). Germline V CDR1 and CDR2: SGHAT, FQNNGV. The CDR3 is made up of 17 amino acids. V was shortened by 0 bases and J by 3 bases, with 16 bases between the two germline ends. The CDR3 nucleotides read TGTGCCAGCAGCTTAGATGTAGTGAGGGGTTGGACAGATACGCAGTATTTT. Translated, it gives CASSLDVVRGWTDTQYF.

The chain links TRBV6-2 or TRBV6-3 to TRBJ2-3; 11 bases align to TRBD2. This CDR3 region has 19 residues. The germline CDR1 and CDR2 sequences are MNHEY and SVGEGT. After removal of 0 bases from V and 0 bases from J, the junction contained 8 bases not matched to a gene. CDR3 DNA: TGTGCCAGCAGTTACTCGAGCCTCGGGACTAGCGGTAGCACAGATACGCAGTATTTT. This translates into CASSYSSLGTSGSTDTQYF.

V usage is TRBV2 and J usage is TRBJ2-1, with D unclear. Trimming removed 2 bases at V and 4 bases at J, with 12 bases between. The CDR3 has 15 amino acids. The V gene's germline CDR1 is SNHLY and CDR2 FYNNEI. The CDR3 bases are TGTGCCAGCAGTGAATTCCGCGGAGATTACAATGAGCAGTTCTTC. This encodes CASSEFRGDYNEQFF.

This clone was seen once. The rearrangement joins TRBV12-5 to TRBJ2-5, with 11 bases matching TRBD1. After removal of 8 bases from V and 5 bases from J, the junction contained 10 bases not matched to a gene. This CDR3 contains 15 residues. Germline lookup yields CDR1 LGHNT and CDR2 FRNRAP. DNA of the CDR3: TGTGCTAGTACAAACCCGGGACAGGGGGTGGAGACCCAGTACTTC. This encodes CASTNPGQGVETQYF.

The chain joins TRBV4-2 to TRBJ2-7; 7 nucleotides match TRBD2. The CDR3 spans 15 residues. Germline V gene sequence: CDR1 LGHNA, CDR2 YNFKEQ. Unmatched junction bases numbered 8, after V lost 0 bases and J lost 6 bases. The CDR3 DNA reads as TGTGCCAGCAGCCAAGATGGGGGAGGGCCCGGCGAGCAGTACTTC. This encodes CASSQDGGGPGEQYF.

The chain combines TRBV28 with TRBJ2-5; D remains ambiguous. The germline V and J ends were trimmed by 5 bases and 1 base, with 8 bases remaining between them. The germline gives CDR1 MDHEN, CDR2 SYDVKM. The CDR3 is 13 residues long. CDR3 DNA sequence: TGTGCCAGCAGTGCTATTAGCCAAGAGACCCAGTACTTC. Its protein product is CASSAISQETQYF.

The chain carries TRBV5-1 and TRBJ1-1; D ambiguous. The germline gives CDR1 SGHRS, CDR2 YFSETQ. Trimming took 0 bases from V and 3 from J, leaving 9 bases between them. The CDR3 loop spans 14 amino acids. The DNA of the CDR3 is TGCGCCAGCAGCTTGGTCCAGGAGGACACTGAAGCTTTCTTT. This translates into CASSLVQEDTEAFF.

The chain has TRBV7-9 and TRBJ1-2, with TRBD1 identical over 11 bases. Germline CDR1 SEHNR, CDR2 FQNEAQ (reference sequence). The CDR3 has 15 amino acids. Trimming removed 1 base from V and 7 bases from J; junction bases left unmatched: 5. For the CDR3, the DNA is TGTGCCAGCAGCTTAGACTCCGGGACAGGGGGTGGCTACACCTTC. Encoded protein: CASSLDSGTGGGYTF.